The sequence of this T cell receptor (beta chain) was determined in a study of identical twins. This clonotype was picked up a small number of times. Template switching added a universal primer site, and cDNA bore unique molecular identifiers. From the 5' RACE reads, TCRdb called clonotypes with MiXCR, one entry per CDR3 protein. The sample consists of about 260,000 distinct CDR3 sequences, 5.5% to 7% of them appearing once. This CDR3 spans 17 amino acids. CDR1 and CDR2 from the germline V gene are LGHDT and YNNKEL (reference sequence). The ends lost 6 bases at V and 5 bases at J; junction bases unmatched: 17. These sequences were also reported in another study, on yellow fever vaccine responses in identical twins.

V is TRBV3-1 and J is TRBJ2-5; TRBD2 agrees at 8 bases. Sequenced sample: memory (CD45RO+) T cells sorted from blood. The receptor was isolated from a woman under 30 in good health. The DNA for the CDR3 is TGTGCCAGCAGACGGGGGGGTCACTGGGAGGTGAGGGAGACCCAGTACTTC. Translating gives CASRRGGHWEVRETQYF.